Listed below are T cell receptor beta chains from one sample, sequenced in a study of cytomegalovirus exposure and HLA in healthy donors. Generated by immunoSEQ multiplex PCR, the TCRdb table keeps only in-frame clones and is missing some. Of 100,000 to 150,000 clones detected, 50% to 75% appear once; the ten largest clones hold 2% to 2.5%. What was sequenced was PBMCs. The receptor set was obtained from a woman aged 40 to 49 in good health and CMV-seronegative. CDR3s include the opening cysteine and the closing phenylalanine or tryptophan. The D gene is left open where the match is weak. A clone size is listed for some rows: how often the clone was seen (once, few, many), or a class if it is expanded.

clone size	J gene	D gene	V gene	CDR3 DNA	CDR3 protein
.	TRBJ2-7	TRBD1	TRBV25-1	TGTGCCAGCAGTGACCCTGGACAGGGGAGCTCCTACGAGCAGTACTTC	CASSDPGQGSSYEQYF
.	TRBJ2-1	TRBD2	TRBV5-1	TGCGCCAGCAGCTTGCGGACTAGCGGGGGGAGCTCCTACAATGAGCAGTTCTTC	CASSLRTSGGSSYNEQFF
few	TRBJ2-1	TRBD1	TRBV14	TGTGCCAGCAGCCACCACACGTCCCGGGACAGGGGCGGTGAGCAGTTCTTC	CASSHHTSRDRGGEQFF
.	TRBJ2-1	TRBD1	TRBV28	TGTGCCAGCAGTTTCGGGACAGCCAATGAGCAGTTCTTC	CASSFGTANEQFF
.	TRBJ1-2	TRBD1	TRBV7-2	TGTGCCAGCAGCCTCGGGACAGGGGGATTCCCATATGGCTACACCTTC	CASSLGTGGFPYGYTF
.	TRBJ2-1	TRBD1	TRBV7-9	TGTGCCAGCAGCCTAGGACAGGGATGGAGTGATGAGCAGTTCTTC	CASSLGQGWSDEQFF
few	TRBJ2-1	.	TRBV4-2	TGTGCCAGCAGCCGGGGGGAACGGGACAATGAGCAGTTCTTC	CASSRGERDNEQFF
.	TRBJ1-2	.	TRBV5-4	TGTGCCAGCAGCTTGTCGCGGGGGGTGGGGGACGGCTACACCTTC	CASSLSRGVGDGYTF
.	TRBJ1-1	.	TRBV20-1	TGCAGTGCTAGTGGGAGGACTGAAGCTTTCTTT	CSASGRTEAFF
.	TRBJ2-6	.	TRBV6-1	TGTGCCAGTAGACTGTTCTCTGGGGCCAACGTCCTGACTTTC	CASRLFSGANVLTF
.	TRBJ2-5	TRBD1	TRBV19	TGTGCCAGTAGCTCAGGACAGGTCCAAGAGACCCAGTACTTC	CASSSGQVQETQYF
.	TRBJ1-4	TRBD1	TRBV19	TGTGCCAGTAGTATCCAGGGGGCGAGAAGTGAAAAACTGTTTTTT	CASSIQGARSEKLFF
.	TRBJ1-1	TRBD1	TRBV11-2	TGTGCCAGCAGCGACTCCGGGACAGGGACTGAAGCTTTCTTT	CASSDSGTGTEAFF
few	TRBJ1-4	.	TRBV5-1	TGCGCCAGCAGCTTGATGGCGGCGGACCGAGGGGAAAAACTGTTTTTT	CASSLMAADRGEKLFF
.	TRBJ1-1	.	TRBV5-8	TGTGCCAGCAGCTTGATGGGGGGGCGCACTGAAGCTTTCTTT	CASSLMGGRTEAFF
few	TRBJ2-6	.	TRBV11-2	TGTGCCAGCAGCTCCTACTCTGGGGCCAACGTCCTGACTTTC	CASSSYSGANVLTF
.	TRBJ2-1	TRBD2	TRBV29-1	TGCAGCGTCCCTCGGGGGGGCAATGAGCAGTTCTTC	CSVPRGGNEQFF
.	TRBJ1-2	.	TRBV5-1	TGCGCCAGCAGCCTTGGACAGCACGGAGGCTACACCTTC	CASSLGQHGGYTF
few	TRBJ1-2	.	TRBV25-1	TGTGCCAGCGGACCCTCAGGGCATAACTATGGCTACACCTTC	CASGPSGHNYGYTF
.	TRBJ2-2	TRBD1	TRBV5-1	TGCGCCAGCAGCCTTTCCGGACAGGGGGCAAACACCGGGGAGCTGTTTTTT	CASSLSGQGANTGELFF
.	TRBJ1-2	.	TRBV27	TGTGCCAGCAGTCAGTCGCCTAGCGGCAGAGGCTACACCTTC	CASSQSPSGRGYTF